The 8 T cell receptor beta chains presented below share a single source sample, sequenced in a study of cytomegalovirus exposure and HLA in healthy donors. 60 Vbeta and 13 Jbeta primers were used in PCR. TCRdb keeps only in-frame clones here, not all; method: immunoSEQ multiplex PCR. In the table there are roughly 170,000 clones, roughly 70% of which are singletons. Sequenced input: PBMCs. Every receptor here comes from a girl aged 10 to 17 in good health and CMV-seronegative.

The V call is TRBV15, the J call TRBJ1-2; maybe TRBD1 (6 bases). The CDR3 totals 15 residues. V was trimmed by 3 bases and J by 0 bases, leaving 11 bases between them. The germline CDR1 and CDR2 sequences are LNHNV and YYDKDF (reference sequence). CDR3 residues: CATSRDRLSNYGYTF. The DNA of the CDR3 is TGTGCCACCAGCAGGGACAGATTATCTAACTATGGCTACACCTTC. Full variable domain (remainder filled in from reference TRBV15 and TRBJ1-2): DAMVIQNPRYQVTQFGKPVTLSCSQTLNHNVMYWYQQKSSQAPKLLFHYYDKDFNNEADTPDNFQSRRPNTSFCFLDIRSPGLGDTAMYLCATSRDRLSNYGYTFGSGTRLTVV.

The chain employs TRBV4-1 and TRBJ1-5; D not certain. Germline assignment: CDR1 MGHRA and CDR2 YSYEKL. V was clipped by 2 bases and J by 4 bases, with 15 bases between them. CDR3 length equals 16 residues. The CDR3 DNA is TGCGCCAGCAGCCAAATAACAGTGATTACTAATCAGCCCCAGCATTTT. Translation gives CASSQITVITNQPQHF.

The chain links TRBV6-5 to TRBJ1-2; 9 nucleotides agree with TRBD1. The germline CDR1 and CDR2 sequences are MNHEY and SVGAGI. V gave up 0 bases and J gave up 1 base; unmatched junction bases: 3. The CDR3 consists of 16 residues. The DNA for the CDR3 is TGTGCCAGCAGTTACTCTGGGACAGGGATTAACTATGGCTACACCTTC. Translation gives CASSYSGTGINYGYTF.

This chain uses TRBV30 with TRBJ2-5, with 16 bases identical to TRBD2. CDR1 and CDR2 (germline): GTSNPN, SVGIG (reference sequence). V lost 4 bases, J lost 5 bases, and 16 bases stayed unmatched. The CDR3 totals 19 residues. Here the CDR3 reads CAWTLPGTSGGAYVETQYF. For the CDR3, the DNA is TGTGCCTGGACCCTGCCCGGGACTAGCGGGGGGGCCTATGTGGAGACCCAGTACTTC.

CDR3 protein: CASSARQGTTNEKLFF. As DNA, the CDR3 is TGTGCCAGCAGCGCCCGACAGGGTACAACTAATGAAAAACTGTTTTTT. V is TRBV5-4 and J is TRBJ1-4; 7 bases fit TRBD1. CDR3 length: 16 residues. Germline assignment: CDR1 SGHNT and CDR2 YYREEE (reference sequence). With V trimmed by 4 bases and J by 0 bases, 6 bases remained unmatched.

This clone was counted a few times. The chain joins TRBV28 to TRBJ1-5; the match to TRBD1 covers 7 bases. CDR1 is MDHEN and CDR2 is SYDVKM in the germline V gene. The junction had 8 bases not matched to a gene; V was cut back by 8 bases and J by 1 base. The CDR3 consists of 15 residues. The CDR3 DNA reads TGTGCCAGCCTTCAGGGGGTCCAGAGCAATCAGCCCCAGCATTTT. Its translation: CASLQGVQSNQPQHF.

This clone was counted once. CDR3 nucleotide sequence: TGTGCCAGCAGCCCTAGGACAGTGTCTTCCTACGAGCAGTACTTC. This codes for CASSPRTVSSYEQYF. This chain uses TRBV27 with TRBJ2-7; possible D gene TRBD1, 6 bases. Germline CDR1 MNHEY, CDR2 SMNVEV (reference sequence). The CDR3 length is 15 residues. The ends were cut back, 6 bases at V and 1 base at J, with 16 bases in the middle.

This chain links TRBV6-6 with TRBJ2-5, with 8 bases matching TRBD2. The CDR3 is 15 amino acids. V shed 4 bases and J 5 bases; nucleotides not matched to a gene: 9. Germline V gene sequence: CDR1 MNHNY, CDR2 SVGAGI (reference sequence). CDR3 protein: CASSFARGGGETQYF. The CDR3 DNA reads TGTGCCAGCAGTTTTGCCCGGGGGGGCGGGGAGACCCAGTACTTC.